One and the same sample provided the 18 T cell receptor beta chains below, sequenced in a study of shared clonotypes between healthy human individuals. Sequenced by immunoSEQ multiplex PCR; TCRdb stores in-frame clones only, minus some. Among around 1,900,000 clones listed, around 93% were seen once. The naive CD8 population came from CD45RO-negative cells selected for CCR7, without terminally differentiated effector memory CD45RA+ cells. The sequenced sample was naive CD8+ T cells from PBMCs. The receptor source for this set is a man between 18 and 35 years old in good health. Some clones in this sample may be carry-over from other donors' samples.

With regard to this clone: The sample holds other DNA sequences that translate to the same CDR3. The chain uses TRBV30 and TRBJ1-1; D not certain. V was cut by 0 bases and J by 1 base, with 6 bases left in between. Germline V gene sequence: CDR1 GTSNPN, CDR2 SVGIG (reference sequence). This CDR3 region has 13 residues. The CDR3 here is CAWSVTANTEAFF. DNA of the CDR3: TGTGCCTGGAGTGTGACGGCGAACACTGAAGCTTTCTTT. Full variable domain (remainder filled in from reference TRBV30 and TRBJ1-1): SQTIHQWPATLVQPVGSPLSLECTVEGTSNPNLYWYRQAAGRGLQLLFYSVGIGQISSEVPQNLSASRPQDRQFILSSKKLLLSDSGFYLCAWSVTANTEAFFGQGTRLTVV.

The chain combines TRBV28 with TRBJ2-3; 9 positions agree with TRBD1. The CDR3 consists of 18 residues. Trimming cost V 8 bases and J 0 bases; bases outside gene matches: 15. From germline, CDR1 is MDHEN and CDR2 SYDVKM. CDR3 amino acids: CASLPPGQGKTSTDTQYF. CDR3 coding DNA: TGTGCCAGCTTACCCCCGGGACAGGGCAAAACTAGCACAGATACGCAGTATTTT.

The chain has TRBV5-6 and TRBJ2-1, with 12 bases matching TRBD2. The CDR3 sequence is 16 residues long. Looked up from germline, CDR1 is SGHDT and CDR2 is YYEEEE. J gave up 7 bases and V 0 bases, and 5 bases lay outside the gene matches. CDR3 sequence reads: CASSLASSGRANEQFF. The DNA for the CDR3 is TGTGCCAGCAGCTTGGCCTCTAGCGGGAGGGCAAATGAGCAGTTCTTC.

On this clone itself: Other DNA sequences within the sample encode an identical CDR3. The rearrangement uses TRBV28 and TRBJ2-7, with TRBD1 matching over 7 bases. The germline V gene has CDR1 MDHEN and CDR2 SYDVKM. CDR3 size: 13 residues. After removal of 2 bases from V and 3 bases from J, the junction contained 1 base not matched to a gene. This CDR3 is CASSLRDSYEQYF. The CDR3 nucleotides are TGTGCCAGCAGTTTACGGGACAGCTACGAGCAGTACTTC.

V usage is TRBV6-5 and J usage is TRBJ2-7; the D gene is possibly TRBD2 (5 bases). V lost 0 bases and J 6 bases, leaving 18 bases between the germline ends. The CDR3 runs 16 residues. Germline V gene lookup returns CDR1 MNHEY and CDR2 SVGAGI. The DNA of the CDR3 is TGTGCCAGCAGTTACTCGACTGGGGAGCAACCACTCGAGCAGTACTTC. Its translation is CASSYSTGEQPLEQYF.

V usage is TRBV5-6 and J usage is TRBJ2-6; D unresolved. CDR1 and CDR2 from the germline V gene are SGHDT and YYEEEE. V lost 2 bases to trimming and J lost 4 bases, with 10 bases between them. There are 15 residues in the CDR3. The DNA for the CDR3 is TGTGCCAGCAGCTTCCTGGAATCCGGGGCCAACGTCCTGACTTTC. Its protein is CASSFLESGANVLTF.

This clone was detected only a few times. The V gene is TRBV30, the J gene TRBJ1-1; D call uncertain. The CDR3 extends over 11 amino acids. Trimming shortened V by 0 bases and J by 6 bases, and 5 bases separated the two germline ends. CDR1 is GTSNPN, CDR2 SVGIG, per germline (reference sequence). As DNA, the CDR3 is TGTGCCTGGAGTGTACCGCCTGAAGCTTTCTTT. Protein product: CAWSVPPEAFF.

The chain links TRBV28 to TRBJ2-4; 7 positions match TRBD1. The CDR3 runs 13 residues. From germline, CDR1 is MDHEN and CDR2 SYDVKM. Trimming removed 2 bases from V and 6 bases from J; junction bases left unmatched: 1. The CDR3 spells CASSLHRGNIQYF. The DNA of the CDR3 is TGTGCCAGCAGTTTACACAGGGGAAACATTCAGTACTTC.

The J gene is TRBJ1-2, the V gene TRBV28; 8 bases are a match to TRBD1. This CDR3 region has 14 residues. Trimming at V came to 0 bases and at J to 8 bases, leaving 5 bases not matched to a gene. CDR1 is MDHEN, CDR2 SYDVKM, per germline. CDR3 coding DNA: TGTGCCAGCAGTTTATGGCAGGGGGCCCGAGGCTACACCTTC. Protein: CASSLWQGARGYTF.

The chain uses TRBV21-1 and TRBJ2-7; the D call in the table, TRBD1, was not verified against the DNA. TRBV21-1 is a documented pseudogene. The CDR3 is 18 residues long. CDR3 region: CASIKGPGVTGTSYEQYF. Here the CDR3 DNA reads TGTGCCAGCATCAAAGGCCCTGGGGTTACAGGTACCTCCTACGAGCAGTACTTC.

This chain uses TRBV28 with TRBJ2-7; D not certain. Deletions cut 5 bases from V and 4 bases from J, with 18 bases between. The CDR3 is 15 amino acids. Germline V gives CDR1 MDHEN, CDR2 SYDVKM. This CDR3 reads CASSPLANVGYEQYF. The DNA of the CDR3 is TGTGCCAGCAGTCCCTTGGCTAACGTGGGATACGAGCAGTACTTC.

The CDR3 DNA follows: TGTGCCAGCAGCCCCGTTGGGGGACAGGCGCGAGCTAACTATGGCTACACCTTC. Translating gives CASSPVGGQARANYGYTF. The rearrangement links TRBV7-8 to TRBJ1-2; 8 positions agree with TRBD1. J gave up 0 bases and V 5 bases, and 14 bases lay outside the gene matches. Germline assignment: CDR1 SGHVS and CDR2 FQNEAQ. CDR3 length: 18 residues.

The gene calls are TRBV28 and TRBJ2-1; D unresolved. CDR3 length: 18 residues. V was trimmed by 7 bases and J by 0 bases, leaving 22 bases between them. Germline CDR1 and CDR2: MDHEN and SYDVKM. The CDR3 here is CASTASRSRRSSYNEQFF. CDR3 coding DNA: TGTGCCAGCACCGCCTCGAGGTCAAGGCGAAGCTCCTACAATGAGCAGTTCTTC.

This chain joins TRBV9 and TRBJ1-1, with TRBD1 as a possible D gene (6 bases). CDR3 length equals 14 residues. Trimming stripped 2 bases from V and 1 base from J, with 9 bases between. Per germline, CDR1 SGDLS and CDR2 YYNGEE. The CDR3 DNA sequence: TGTGCCAGCAGCGTTGGGGGGCAGAACACTGAAGCTTTCTTT. It encodes CASSVGGQNTEAFF.

To note about this clone: Different DNA sequences within this sample yield the same CDR3. The J gene is TRBJ1-1, the V gene TRBV11-2, with D hard to call. Germline V gene lookup returns CDR1 SGHAT and CDR2 FQNNGV. Trimming stripped 3 bases from V and 4 bases from J, with 6 bases between. The CDR3 extends over 12 amino acids. For the CDR3, the DNA is TGTGCCAGCAGCTTGGTGGGCACTGAAGCTTTCTTT. Its translation is CASSLVGTEAFF.

This chain joins TRBV27 and TRBJ2-1; D is perhaps TRBD2 (5 bases). The CDR3 contains 12 residues. V shed 3 bases and J shed 5 bases, with 5 bases lying between them. Looked up from germline, CDR1 is MNHEY and CDR2 is SMNVEV (reference sequence). Here the CDR3 DNA reads TGTGCCAGCAGTTTTAGCGACAATGAGCAGTTCTTC. It encodes CASSFSDNEQFF.

V usage is TRBV19 and J usage is TRBJ2-7; 10 bases line up with TRBD2. Trimming cost V 3 bases and J 4 bases; bases outside gene matches: 6. The CDR3 has 15 residues. Germline values: CDR1 LNHDA, CDR2 SQIVND (reference sequence). CDR3 bases: TGTGCCAGTAGTATTATGCCTAGCGGGGGTTACGAGCAGTACTTC. It encodes CASSIMPSGGYEQYF. The complete variable domain, with remaining parts taken from reference TRBV19 and TRBJ2-7, reads DGGITQSPKYLFRKEGQNVTLSCEQNLNHDAMYWYRQDPGQGLRLIYYSQIVNDFQKGDIAEGYSVSREKKESFPLTVTSAQKNPTAFYLCASSIMPSGGYEQYFGPGTRLTVT.

The gene calls are TRBV15 and TRBJ2-7; 8 nucleotides line up with TRBD2. V gave up 3 bases and J gave up 5 bases; unmatched junction bases: 9. The CDR3 totals 15 residues. From germline, CDR1 is LNHNV and CDR2 YYDKDF (reference sequence). The CDR3 is CATSSSGGPGHEQYF. In nucleotides, the CDR3 is TGTGCCACCAGCAGTTCGGGAGGGCCCGGCCACGAGCAGTACTTC. Combining the CDR3 with reference TRBV15 and TRBJ2-7 gives the whole variable domain DAMVIQNPRYQVTQFGKPVTLSCSQTLNHNVMYWYQQKSSQAPKLLFHYYDKDFNNEADTPDNFQSRRPNTSFCFLDIRSPGLGDTAMYLCATSSSGGPGHEQYFGPGTRLTVT.